Each of the 27 T cell receptor beta chains below was sequenced from the same sample in a study of T cells in Graves' hyperthyroidism and ophthalmopathy (dated by TCRdb to the late 2010s). The method was multiplex PCR. TCRdb records Illumina HiSeq 2000 as the sequencer. The TCR beta CDR3 regions were amplified from the RNA transcripts. The first round of RT-PCR for the TCR CDR3 was performed with the HTBI primer set and the Qiagen OneStep RT-PCR kit. The raw public reads went through TCRdb reprocessing: fastp at Q25, MiXCR clone calling, in-frame beta chains kept. Under each unique CDR3 protein, matching rows form one entry showing the most common genes and DNA. The table for this sample lists approximately 500,000 distinct CDR3 sequences; about 43% of them were counted only once. Together, the top ten hold around 7.7% of the sample. The sample comprised peripheral blood or thyroid tissue (not recorded which). The receptors here all came from a young woman with Graves' hyperthyroidism.

This clonotype was recorded many times. This sequence joins TRBV3-1 and TRBJ1-2; D is perhaps TRBD1 (5 bases). This CDR3 region has 15 residues. V lost 4 bases, J lost 4 bases, and 16 bases lay in between. Germline values: CDR1 LGHDT, CDR2 YNNKEL (reference sequence). The CDR3 DNA follows: TGTGCCAGCAGCCCGCAGGGCTCCAATCCCTATGGCTACACCTTC. Translated, it gives CASSPQGSNPYGYTF. Drawing the rest from reference TRBV3-1 and TRBJ1-2, the complete variable domain is DTAVSQTPKYLVTQMGNDKSIKCEQNLGHDTMYWYKQDSKKFLKIMFSYNNKELIINETVPNRFSPKSPDKAHLNLHINSLELGDSAVYFCASSPQGSNPYGYTFGSGTRLTVV.

Comments on this clonotype: A much bigger clone sits one base away, suggesting this may be a read error. The rearrangement joins TRBV5-4 to TRBJ2-2; D is possibly TRBD2 (6 bases). There are 17 residues in the CDR3. The ends were cut back, 1 base at V and 7 bases at J, with 20 bases in the middle. Germline CDR1 and CDR2: SGHNT and YYREEE (reference sequence). The CDR3 is CASSLSFGLASIGELFF. CDR3 DNA sequence: TGTGCCAGCAGCTTGAGTTTTGGGCTAGCGAGTATCGGGGAGCTGTTTTTT. The full variable domain, rest sourced from reference TRBV5-4 and TRBJ2-2, is ETGVTQSPTHLIKTRGQQVTLRCSSQSGHNTVSWYQQALGQGPQFIFQYYREEENGRGNFPPRFSGLQFPNYSSELNVNALELDDSALYLCASSLSFGLASIGELFFGEGSRLTVL.

The chain joins TRBV7-3 to TRBJ2-7; 9 nucleotides line up with TRBD2. CDR1 is SGHTA and CDR2 is FQGTGA in the germline V gene. The CDR3 is 14 residues long. The V segment lost 0 bases and the J segment 4 bases; nucleotides outside the gene matches: 1. The CDR3 here is CASSLTLAGYEQYF. CDR3 DNA: TGTGCCAGCAGCTTAACTCTAGCGGGGTACGAGCAGTACTTC.

The chain combines TRBV20-1 with TRBJ1-2; 7 nucleotides match TRBD1. The V and J ends lost 1 base and 4 bases, in that order; junction bases with no gene match: 6. The CDR3 totals 14 residues. Germline CDR1 DFQATT, CDR2 SNEGSKA (reference sequence). The DNA of the CDR3 is TGCAGTGCTAGAGCCGGGACAGCGGGCTATGGCTACACCTTC. It is translated as CSARAGTAGYGYTF.

This clonotype was seen only once. A much larger clonotype is one base distant, so this may be a read error. Written as DNA, the CDR3 is TGCAGCGATAGCCACATAGACACTGAAGCTTTCTTT. This sequence encodes CSDSHIDTEAFF. J is TRBJ1-1 and V is TRBV29-1, with unresolved D. The CDR3 has 12 amino acids. The V end was cut by 7 bases, the J end by 3 bases, with 12 bases between. Looked up from germline, CDR1 is SQVTM and CDR2 is ANQGSEA.

This clonotype occurred many times. This chain connects TRBV29-1 to TRBJ1-3; TRBD1 is a possible D gene (5 bases). V was shortened by 4 bases and J by 2 bases, with 9 bases between the two germline ends. Germline V gene lookup returns CDR1 SQVTM and CDR2 ANQGSEA. This CDR3 has 13 amino acids. CDR3: CSVGPTAGNTIYF. The DNA of the CDR3 is TGCAGCGTTGGTCCGACAGCTGGAAACACCATATATTTT. Drawing the rest from reference TRBV29-1 and TRBJ1-3, the complete variable domain is SAVISQKPSRDICQRGTSLTIQCQVDSQVTMMFWYRQQPGQSLTLIATANQGSEATYESGFVIDKFPISRPNLTFSTLTVSNMSPEDSSIYLCSVGPTAGNTIYFGEGSWLTVV.

The sample holds many counts of this clonotype. The J gene is TRBJ1-5, the V gene TRBV6-6; the match to TRBD1 covers 7 bases. The germline gives CDR1 MNHNY, CDR2 SVGAGI (reference sequence). This CDR3 spans 16 amino acids. The ends lost 2 bases at V and 4 bases at J; junction bases unmatched: 8. CDR3 sequence (DNA): TGTGCCAGCAGTTACGTGACGGACAGGAGGAATCAGCCCCAGCATTTT. It specifies CASSYVTDRRNQPQHF.

The table lists this clonotype with many counts. The chain recombines TRBV24-1 with TRBJ2-2; 7 bases map to TRBD2. CDR3 length: 14 amino acids. V was clipped by 6 bases and J by 4 bases; unmatched bases: 4. CDR1 KGHDR and CDR2 SFDVKD come from the germline V gene. CDR3 DNA sequence: TGTGCCACCAGTAAAGCGGGGCCCACCGGGGAGCTGTTTTTT. Translating it yields CATSKAGPTGELFF.

Regarding this clonotype: With a much larger clone just one base away, this may be a read error. The rearrangement uses TRBV24-1 and TRBJ1-2; D remains ambiguous. The CDR3 has 14 residues. Germline CDR1 and CDR2: KGHDR and SFDVKD. Trimming removed 11 bases at V and 0 bases at J, with 15 bases between. The CDR3 DNA is TGTGCCAGCATGATGGGGAACCCTAACTATGGCTACACCTTC. Its protein is CASMMGNPNYGYTF.

The V gene is TRBV15, the J gene TRBJ1-6; 10 bases map to TRBD1. The CDR3 spans 17 residues. J was trimmed by 5 bases and V by 1 base; bases with no gene match: 5. Germline V gene sequence: CDR1 LNHNV, CDR2 YYDKDF (reference sequence). This chain's CDR3 is CATSRAAGTGDNSPLHF. The CDR3 DNA sequence: TGTGCCACCAGCAGAGCCGCCGGGACAGGGGATAATTCACCCCTCCACTTT.

The CDR3 loop reads CSARGWTGGYQETQYF. The CDR3 region has the DNA TGCAGTGCTAGAGGTTGGACAGGGGGCTACCAAGAGACCCAGTACTTC. The rearrangement links TRBV20-1 to TRBJ2-5; 11 bases are a match to TRBD1. The CDR3 length is 16 residues. After removal of 1 base from V and 0 bases from J, the junction contained 4 bases not matched to a gene. Germline V gene lookup returns CDR1 DFQATT and CDR2 SNEGSKA (reference sequence).

In this sample, this clonotype turned up many times. The chain employs TRBV19 and TRBJ1-6; the D gene is possibly TRBD1 (5 bases). This CDR3 is 15 amino acids long. Germline loops: CDR1 LNHDA, CDR2 SQIVND (reference sequence). The germline V and J ends were trimmed by 6 bases and 5 bases, with 14 bases remaining between them. The CDR3 nucleotides are TGTGCCAGTAGCCCCCGGGACCTCCATAATTCACCCCTCCACTTT. The encoded protein is CASSPRDLHNSPLHF.

The CDR3 sequence: CATSDPGQVVETQHF. The CDR3 DNA follows: TGTGCCACCAGTGACCCCGGACAGGTGGTCGAGACCCAGCATTTT. V and J are TRBV24-1 and TRBJ1-5, with TRBD1 matching over 7 bases. The CDR3 spans 15 residues. J lost 11 bases, V lost 4 bases, and 13 bases had no gene match. Per the germline V gene, CDR1 is KGHDR and CDR2 is SFDVKD.

V gene TRBV5-1 combines with J gene TRBJ2-3, with a weak D call TRBD2 (6 bases). The CDR3 is 16 amino acids. Trimming cost V 5 bases and J 3 bases, with 19 bases left between them. Germline lookup yields CDR1 SGHRS and CDR2 YFSETQ. CDR3 in amino acids: CASRLQPLAGTDTQYF. As DNA, the CDR3 is TGCGCCAGCAGGCTACAACCACTCGCGGGAACAGATACGCAGTATTTT.

This clonotype showed up just a few times. The V and J genes are TRBV5-5 and TRBJ2-2, with D unclear. V gave up 2 bases and J gave up 0 bases, with 5 bases separating them. The CDR3 covers 14 residues. Germline values: CDR1 SGHKS, CDR2 YYEKEE (reference sequence). The CDR3, as DNA: TGTGCCAGCAGCTTTGGGCCGAACACCGGGGAGCTGTTTTTT. This gives the protein CASSFGPNTGELFF.

The chain combines TRBV2 with TRBJ2-5; D remains unclear. This CDR3 contains 12 residues. CDR1 SNHLY and CDR2 FYNNEI come from the germline V gene. Trimming took 7 bases from V and 0 from J, leaving 6 bases between them. In nucleotides, the CDR3 is TGTGCCAGCACGAGGTACCAAGAGACCCAGTACTTC. Translating gives CASTRYQETQYF.

Turning to this clonotype: This may be a read error, as it is one base from a much larger clone. The CDR3 reads CAGRAGLAAYEQYF. The CDR3 bases are TGTGCCGGCAGGGCGGGACTAGCCGCCTACGAGCAGTACTTC. This chain connects TRBV2 to TRBJ2-7, with 9 bases identical to TRBD2. Germline assignment: CDR1 SNHLY and CDR2 FYNNEI. This CDR3 contains 14 residues.

This clonotype was observed a few times. The V gene is TRBV30, the J gene TRBJ1-1; TRBD1 is a possible D gene (5 bases). This CDR3 contains 14 residues. Germline loops: CDR1 GTSNPN, CDR2 SVGIG (reference sequence). Trimming shortened V by 4 bases and J by 1 base, and 13 bases separated the two germline ends. The chain's CDR3 is CAWKWWGENTEAFF. CDR3 DNA sequence: TGTGCCTGGAAGTGGTGGGGGGAGAACACTGAAGCTTTCTTT.

The chain couples TRBV25-1 to TRBJ1-4; D remains ambiguous. CDR1 is MGHDK, CDR2 SYGVNS, per germline. The CDR3 is 13 residues long. V lost 6 bases, J lost 8 bases, and 13 bases lay in between. The CDR3 reads CASRLGGHEKLFF. The CDR3, as DNA: TGTGCCAGCAGGCTCGGCGGGCACGAAAAACTGTTTTTT.

There are many counts of this clonotype. The V call is TRBV29-1, the J call TRBJ1-1, with D possibly TRBD1 on 6 matching bases. The CDR3 covers 14 residues. Germline assignment: CDR1 SQVTM and CDR2 ANQGSEA. Trimming pared 3 bases from V and 4 bases from J, leaving 15 bases between. CDR3 sequence (DNA): TGCAGCGTTGACCGACAGGTGAGGGGCACTGAAGCTTTCTTT. Protein: CSVDRQVRGTEAFF. Based on the CDR3 plus reference TRBV29-1 and TRBJ1-1, the full variable domain is SAVISQKPSRDICQRGTSLTIQCQVDSQVTMMFWYRQQPGQSLTLIATANQGSEATYESGFVIDKFPISRPNLTFSTLTVSNMSPEDSSIYLCSVDRQVRGTEAFFGQGTRLTVV.

A note on this clonotype: A much bigger clone sits one base away, suggesting this may be a read error. The chain uses TRBV5-5 and TRBJ1-1; D unclear. The CDR3 runs to 13 residues. Deletions cut 6 bases from V and 3 bases from J, with 12 bases between. Germline V gene sequence: CDR1 SGHKS, CDR2 YYEKEE (reference sequence). CDR3: CASTRMVDTEAFF. CDR3 bases: TGTGCCAGCACCCGGATGGTGGACACTGAAGCTTTCTTT. The variable domain in full, with the rest retrieved from reference TRBV5-5 and TRBJ1-1, is DAGVTQSPTHLIKTRGQQVTLRCSPISGHKSVSWYQQVLGQGPQFIFQYYEKEERGRGNFPDRFSARQFPNYSSELNVNALLLGDSALYLCASTRMVDTEAFFGQGTRLTVV.

This clonotype was found many times. The chain uses TRBV19 and TRBJ2-5, with D unresolved. The V end lost 3 bases, the J end lost 2 bases, and 7 bases lay between the germline ends. The CDR3 totals 13 residues. Germline CDR1 is LNHDA and CDR2 is SQIVND (reference sequence). CDR3 protein: CASSIAHQETQYF. The CDR3, as DNA: TGTGCCAGTAGTATCGCCCATCAAGAGACCCAGTACTTC.

This clonotype was recorded at least ten times. The chain has TRBV20-1 and TRBJ1-1; no definite D call. Trimming left V 3 bases short and J 0 bases short, with 8 bases between. The germline V gene encodes CDR1 DFQATT and CDR2 SNEGSKA (reference sequence). The CDR3 is 13 amino acids. DNA of the CDR3: TGCAGTGCTAGTAAACAGCTGAACACTGAAGCTTTCTTT. It translates to CSASKQLNTEAFF.

This clonotype was seen many times. The gene calls are TRBV19 and TRBJ1-1, with D perhaps TRBD1 (5 bases). The V gene's germline CDR1 is LNHDA and CDR2 SQIVND (reference sequence). Trimming cost V 5 bases and J 2 bases, with 15 bases left between them. The CDR3 totals 15 residues. In DNA, the CDR3 is TGTGCCAGTAGTGCCCAGGGTCGGGCAAACACTGAAGCTTTCTTT. This gives the protein CASSAQGRANTEAFF.

Turning to this clonotype: It may be a read error: a sequence one base away is much more abundant. The V call is TRBV19, the J call TRBJ1-5, with D perhaps TRBD1 (6 bases). The CDR3 spans 15 residues. Germline assignment: CDR1 LNHDA and CDR2 SQIVND (reference sequence). CDR3 amino acids: CAGSPSGGPGQPQHF. In DNA, the CDR3 is TGTGCCGGTAGTCCCTCTGGGGGGCCTGGTCAGCCCCAGCATTTT.

Ten or more counts support this clonotype. This chain uses TRBV20-1 with TRBJ2-1; 8 bases are shared with TRBD2. Per the germline V gene, CDR1 is DFQATT and CDR2 is SNEGSKA (reference sequence). The CDR3 totals 14 residues. Trimming cost V 3 bases and J 0 bases; bases outside gene matches: 1. Written as DNA, the CDR3 is TGCAGTGCTAGCGGGAGGGCCTCCTACAATGAGCAGTTCTTC. It codes for CSASGRASYNEQFF.

The J gene is TRBJ2-7, the V gene TRBV20-1; TRBD2 is a possible D gene (5 bases). This CDR3 comprises 12 residues. The ends were cut back, 3 bases at V and 5 bases at J, with 11 bases in the middle. Germline V lookup: CDR1 DFQATT, CDR2 SNEGSKA (reference sequence). CDR3 nucleotides: TGCAGTGCTAGCTCGGGGTCCGACGAGCAGTACTTC. Its translation is CSASSGSDEQYF.